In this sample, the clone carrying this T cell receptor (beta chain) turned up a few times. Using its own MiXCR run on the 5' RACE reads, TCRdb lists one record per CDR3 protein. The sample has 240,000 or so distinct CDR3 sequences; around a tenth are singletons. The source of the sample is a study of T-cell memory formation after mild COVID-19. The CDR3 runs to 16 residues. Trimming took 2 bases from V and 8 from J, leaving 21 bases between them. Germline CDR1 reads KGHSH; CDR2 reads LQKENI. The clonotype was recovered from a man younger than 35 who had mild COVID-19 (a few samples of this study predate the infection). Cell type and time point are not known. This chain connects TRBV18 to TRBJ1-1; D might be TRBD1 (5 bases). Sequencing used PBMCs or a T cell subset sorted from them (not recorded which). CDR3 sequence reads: CASSPKNQGVVQEAFF. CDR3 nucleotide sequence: TGTGCCAGCTCACCAAAGAATCAGGGTGTGGTCCAAGAAGCTTTCTTT.